The rows below give T cell receptor beta chains drawn from one sample of a study of CD4 and CD8 cells across lung adenocarcinoma regions. One entry per CDR3 protein, called by TCRdb with MiXCR from the PCR reads. The sample has about 10,000 distinct CDR3 sequences; roughly 49% are singletons. Sequenced input: CD8+ T cells from the margin of a lung tumor. The origin of the receptors is a male donor with lung adenocarcinoma. The CD4 and CD8 labels of this study may be unreliable. Both conserved end residues are part of each CDR3. A D gene is named only where the DNA matches it firmly. For some rows the clone size is stated as once, few or many, or as a class when expanded; others skip it.

J | D | size | V | DNA | CDR3
TRBJ2-3 | TRBD2 | - | TRBV6-1 | TGTGCCAGCTCGGGCGCGGGAGGGCCTGGCACCGGTAAGCAGTATTTT | CASSGAGGPGTGKQYF
TRBJ2-1 | - | - | TRBV7-2 | TGTGCCAGCAGCTTATTAGGGAGAGATTACAATGAGCAGTTCTTC | CASSLLGRDYNEQFF
TRBJ2-5 | - | once | TRBV27 | TGTGCCAGCAGTTTACTTTGGGACACGTCGAACCAAGAGACCCAGTACTTC | CASSLLWDTSNQETQYF
TRBJ2-7 | - | - | TRBV6-1 | TGTGCCAGCAGTGACGGACCCTACGAGCAGTACTTC | CASSDGPYEQYF
TRBJ2-1 | - | - | TRBV14 | TGTGCCAGCAGCCACCTAAGCGTGCGGAATGAGCAGTTCTTC | CASSHLSVRNEQFF
TRBJ2-7 | - | - | TRBV7-2 | TGTGCCAGCAGCTTAGACGAGCTCCCCTACGAGCAGTACTTC | CASSLDELPYEQYF
TRBJ2-1 | - | - | TRBV6-5 | TGTGCCAGCAGTTACAGTGGGCCTGAATACAATGAGCAGTTCTTC | CASSYSGPEYNEQFF
TRBJ2-2 | - | - | TRBV7-2 | TGTGCCAGCAGCTTCGACACCGGGGAGCTGTTTTTT | CASSFDTGELFF
TRBJ2-1 | - | few | TRBV27 | TGTGCCAGCAGCCCGTTTGTGGGAGGAAGGGGTGAGCAGTTCTTC | CASSPFVGGRGEQFF
TRBJ1-2 | - | few | TRBV4-1 | TGCGCCAGCAGCCAACCCCGAGGGGGTGGGGGTACTAGAAGCTACACCTTC | CASSQPRGGGGTRSYTF
TRBJ1-1 | - | few | TRBV24-1 | TGTGCCACCAGTGATTCGGGGGGTGGGAACACTGAAGCTTTCTTT | CATSDSGGGNTEAFF
TRBJ2-5 | - | few | TRBV6-1 | TGTGCCAGCAGTGAATGGTACGCAGGCGGAAGAGAGACCCAGTACTTC | CASSEWYAGGRETQYF
TRBJ2-4 | - | - | TRBV27 | TGTGCCAGCAGTTTAAGGGGGGTGTGCGCCTACAATATGCAGTACTTC | CASSLRGVCAYNMQYF
TRBJ2-3 | - | many | TRBV10-1 | TGCGCCAGCAGTGAGGAGTCTTTCACAGATACGCAGTATTTT | CASSEESFTDTQYF
TRBJ2-5 | - | medium-sized | TRBV11-2 | TGTGCCAGCAGCTTAGGGCTCCAAGAGACCCAGTACTTC | CASSLGLQETQYF
TRBJ2-5 | - | medium-sized | TRBV27 | TGTGCCAGCAGCCCCCTCTTGGGGAATCAAGAGACCCAGTACTTC | CASSPLLGNQETQYF
TRBJ2-6 | TRBD2 | - | TRBV19 | TGTGCCAGTAGCCCCGGACTAGCGGGGTCTGGGGCCAACGTCCTGACTTTC | CASSPGLAGSGANVLTF
TRBJ2-1 | - | medium-sized | TRBV25-1 | TGTGCCAGCAGCGAGGGGACGCTTGAGCAGTTCTTC | CASSEGTLEQFF
TRBJ2-4 | - | - | TRBV10-1 | TGCGCCAGGGGGCTGTGGGCCACAAACACTCAGTACTTC | CARGLWATNTQYF
TRBJ2-3 | - | many | TRBV11-2 | TGTGCCAGCCACCCGGGGGGCCGGACGCAGTATTTT | CASHPGGRTQYF
TRBJ2-5 | TRBD2 | - | TRBV6-2/TRBV6-3 | TGTGCCAGCAGTTACGATCGCGGGGGGGCCGACCAAGAGACCCAGTACTTC | CASSYDRGGADQETQYF
TRBJ2-5 | TRBD1 | many | TRBV12-3/TRBV12-4 | TGTGCCAGCAGTGAGACAGGGGGTGGGGAGACCCAGTACTTC | CASSETGGGETQYF
TRBJ1-6 | - | many | TRBV6-5 | TGTGCCAGCAGTTACGGCGCAGATAATTCACCCCTCCACTTT | CASSYGADNSPLHF
TRBJ2-1 | - | - | TRBV19 | TGTGCCAGTACCCCGGGACACTTCTCCTACAATGAGCAGTTCTTC | CASTPGHFSYNEQFF
TRBJ1-6 | TRBD1 | few | TRBV11-2 | TGTGCCAGCAGCTCACGGACAGGAAATTCACCCCTCCACTTT | CASSSRTGNSPLHF
TRBJ2-1 | - | many | TRBV11-2 | TGTGCCAGCAGCTTAAATCTGGGGGAGACTCGCAATGAGCAGTTCTTC | CASSLNLGETRNEQFF
TRBJ2-3 | - | - | TRBV6-1 | TGTGCCAGCAGTGGGACAGCGGATACGCAGTATTTT | CASSGTADTQYF
TRBJ2-4 | - | - | TRBV24-1 | TGTGCCACCAGTGCTTCACAGGGAGCACAAGACACGCAGTACTTC | CATSASQGAQDTQYF
TRBJ2-5 | TRBD1 | few | TRBV7-2 | TGTGCCAGCAGCTCCGGGACAGGTCAAGAGACCCAGTACTTC | CASSSGTGQETQYF
TRBJ2-5 | TRBD2 | - | TRBV12-3/TRBV12-4 | TGTGCCAGCAGCCGGACTAGCGGGGGGGCACGGGAGACCCAGTACTTC | CASSRTSGGARETQYF
TRBJ2-3 | TRBD2 | few | TRBV6-1 | TGTGCCAGCAGTGAAGCGGGCGGGGGGGTAGATACGCAGTATTTT | CASSEAGGGVDTQYF
TRBJ2-1 | TRBD2 | - | TRBV6-1 | TGTGCCAGCAGACGACTAGCGGGAGGAGAGCAAGCGACCCAGTTCTTC | CASRRLAGGEQATQFF
TRBJ1-1 | - | once | TRBV6-1 | TGTGCCAGCAGGGAGAGTAAGCGGGACTCTGAAGCTTTCTTT | CASRESKRDSEAFF
TRBJ2-1 | - | - | TRBV9 | TGTGCCAGCAGCAAGGGACTCGACAATGAGCAGTTCTTC | CASSKGLDNEQFF
TRBJ2-5 | - | - | TRBV6-1 | TGTGCCAGCAGCCAACGAAGGGAGACCCAGTACTTC | CASSQRRETQYF
TRBJ2-5 | - | many | TRBV6-5 | TGTGCCAGCAGTTACTCGAGGGGGATTGAGACCCAGTACTTC | CASSYSRGIETQYF
TRBJ2-1 | - | - | TRBV10-3 | TGTGCCATCACCTATACCCAAGAGACCCAGCTCTTC | CAITYTQETQLF
TRBJ2-1 | - | large | TRBV6-6 | TGTGCCAGCAGTCCTGGGAACAATGAGCAGTTCTTC | CASSPGNNEQFF
TRBJ1-1 | - | medium-sized | TRBV7-2 | TGTGCCAGCAGCGAAGACTTCAGGGCTGAAGCTTTCTTT | CASSEDFRAEAFF
TRBJ2-3 | - | - | TRBV10-1 | TGCGCCAGGGTGCTGGGGGGAAAATCCCCAGAGACGCAGTATTTT | CARVLGGKSPETQYF
TRBJ2-7 | - | - | TRBV6-5 | TGTGCCAGCAGTTATGTTGGGAGCAATGAGTACGAGCAGTACTTC | CASSYVGSNEYEQYF
TRBJ2-7 | - | - | TRBV11-2 | TGTGCCAGCAGCCCATGGGACACCTCCTACGAGCAGTACTTC | CASSPWDTSYEQYF
TRBJ2-1 | TRBD1 | medium-sized | TRBV6-1 | TGTGCCAGCAGGCCCGGGACAGGGGTGTATGAGCAGTTCTTC | CASRPGTGVYEQFF
TRBJ2-5 | - | - | TRBV7-2 | TGTGCCAGCAGCTTCGCCCAAGGGCCAGAGACCCAGTACTTC | CASSFAQGPETQYF
TRBJ2-3 | - | large | TRBV6-5 | TGTGCCAGCAGTTACCCTAGCGTTAGCACAGATACGCAGTATTTT | CASSYPSVSTDTQYF
TRBJ2-5 | - | - | TRBV11-1 | TGTGCCAGCAGCCCGGACGTAAAAGAGACCCAGTACTTC | CASSPDVKETQYF
TRBJ2-3 | - | - | TRBV10-1 | TGCGCCAGCAGACACCCGAACACAGAGGAGCAGTATTTT | CASRHPNTEEQYF
TRBJ2-1 | TRBD2 | - | TRBV6-1 | TGTGCCAGCAGTCGATATAGCGGGGGGGCTCGTAAGCAGTATTTC | CASSRYSGGARKQYF
TRBJ1-1 | - | - | TRBV25-1 | TGTGTCAGCAGTGGACGACTCTGGGAAGCTTTCTTT | CVSSGRLWEAFF